Following are 23 T cell receptor beta chains from one sample sequenced in a study of blood T cell repertoires in COVID-19. The data were produced by immunoSEQ multiplex PCR, yet TCRdb's version contains in-frame clones alone and is incomplete. The table lists around 120,000 clones, 65% to 85% of them singletons, with approximately 5.8% in the top ten. The sequenced sample was peripheral blood. These receptors were collected from a man aged 80 or over with active or convalescent COVID-19.

The chain joins TRBV16 to TRBJ2-4; tentative D call: TRBD1 (6 bases). The CDR3 is made up of 17 amino acids. The V gene lost 4 bases and the J gene lost 0 bases, with 16 bases spanning the gap. Germline-derived CDR1 and CDR2 are KGHSY and FQNENV. The chain's CDR3 is CASSPMGTSLAKNIQYF. As DNA, the CDR3 is TGTGCCAGCAGCCCAATGGGGACATCGTTAGCCAAAAACATTCAGTACTTC.

The chain has TRBV3-1 (or the pseudogene TRBV3-2) and TRBJ2-7, with 11 bases fitting TRBD1. The germline V gene has CDR1 LGHDT and CDR2 YNNKEL (reference sequence). The ends lost 2 bases at V and 2 bases at J; junction bases unmatched: 2. CDR3 size: 15 residues. The CDR3 is CASSQPGQGAYEQYF. For the CDR3, the DNA is TGTGCCAGCAGCCAACCGGGACAGGGGGCCTACGAGCAGTACTTC.

The genes are TRBV19 and TRBJ2-7, with D unclear. Germline V gives CDR1 LNHDA, CDR2 SQIVND (reference sequence). The CDR3 extends over 14 amino acids. V was pared by 4 bases and J by 2 bases, with 12 bases between. CDR3 in DNA: TGTGCCAGTAGTACCCCTTGGAGCCCCTACGAGCAGTACTTC. Translated, it gives CASSTPWSPYEQYF.

This rearrangement joins TRBV11-3 to TRBJ2-1, with D tentatively TRBD1 (5 bases). Per the germline V gene, CDR1 is SGHNT and CDR2 is YENEEA. The CDR3 sequence is 14 residues long. V gave up 5 bases and J gave up 3 bases, with 11 bases separating them. The CDR3 DNA reads as TGTGCCAGCAGCCTGCAGGGCGACTACAATGAGCAGTTCTTC. Protein product: CASSLQGDYNEQFF.

The chain links TRBV7-2 to TRBJ2-1; possibly TRBD2 for D (5 bases). The CDR3 length is 13 residues. V gave up 2 bases and J gave up 8 bases, with 10 bases separating them. Germline V gene sequence: CDR1 SGHTA, CDR2 FQGNSA. CDR3 region: CASSLSGYHEQFF. The CDR3 region has the DNA TGTGCCAGCAGCTTATCGGGGTACCATGAGCAGTTCTTC.

The CDR3 DNA follows: TGTGCCATCAGTGATCAGGGGCGCAGCACAGATACGCAGTATTTT. Translating it yields CAISDQGRSTDTQYF. The chain has TRBV10-3 and TRBJ2-3; possible D gene TRBD1, 6 bases. V dropped 3 bases and J dropped 0 bases, with 10 bases sitting between them. Germline loops: CDR1 ENHRY, CDR2 SYGVKD. CDR3 length: 15 amino acids.

The chain combines TRBV9 with TRBJ2-5; 8 bases are shared with TRBD2. Germline trimming cut 0 bases from V and 5 bases from J; bases unmatched to any gene: 6. CDR1 and CDR2 from the germline V gene are SGDLS and YYNGEE. The CDR3 has 15 residues. CDR3 sequence (DNA): TGTGCCAGCAGCGTAGTCTCCGGGGGGGCCGAGACCCAGTACTTC. Its translation is CASSVVSGGAETQYF. The full variable domain, its missing parts supplied by reference TRBV9 and TRBJ2-5, is DSGVTQTPKHLITATGQRVTLRCSPRSGDLSVYWYQQSLDQGLQFLIQYYNGEERAKGNILERFSAQQFPDLHSELNLSSLELGDSALYFCASSVVSGGAETQYFGPGTRLLVL.

This sequence joins TRBV9 and TRBJ2-3; maybe TRBD2 (6 bases). V shed 3 bases and J shed 0 bases, with 11 bases lying between them. CDR3 size: 15 residues. Germline loops: CDR1 SGDLS, CDR2 YYNGEE. CDR3 in amino acids: CASSGVAASTDTQYF. The DNA for the CDR3 is TGTGCCAGCAGCGGAGTAGCGGCTAGCACAGATACGCAGTATTTT.

This rearrangement joins TRBV10-3 to TRBJ2-5, with D hard to call. V was pared by 0 bases and J by 2 bases, with 4 bases between. The CDR3 has 13 residues. CDR1 is ENHRY, CDR2 SYGVKD, per germline. CDR3 bases: TGTGCCATCAGTGAGTCCCAACAAGAGACCCAGTACTTC. The encoded protein is CAISESQQETQYF.

About this clone: A single base separates this from a much larger clone, so it may be a read error. The chain links TRBV13 to TRBJ2-3; no firm D call. The CDR3 has 12 amino acids. The germline V and J ends were trimmed by 4 bases and 0 bases, with 2 bases remaining between them. The germline CDR1 and CDR2 sequences are PRHDT and FYEKMQ (reference sequence). The CDR3 sequence is CASSSSTDTQYF. In DNA, the CDR3 is TGTGCCAGCAGCTCTAGCACAGATACGCAGTATTTT.

This chain uses TRBV3-1 (or the pseudogene TRBV3-2) with TRBJ1-5; D unresolved. The germline V gene encodes CDR1 LGHDT and CDR2 YNNKEL (reference sequence). Trimming cost V 6 bases and J 4 bases, with 16 bases left between them. CDR3 length equals 15 residues. The CDR3 sequence: CASSPYGGQNQPQHF. The CDR3 DNA reads as TGTGCCAGCAGTCCCTATGGAGGGCAGAATCAGCCCCAGCATTTT.

The chain recombines TRBV5-1 with TRBJ1-5; possible D gene TRBD1, 5 bases. This CDR3 has 13 residues. Trimming shortened V by 4 bases and J by 3 bases, and 8 bases separated the two germline ends. CDR1 SGHRS and CDR2 YFSETQ come from the germline V gene. The CDR3 spells CASSRTPNQPQHF. DNA of the CDR3: TGCGCCAGCAGCAGGACACCCAATCAGCCCCAGCATTTT.

This clone was detected only once. This chain connects TRBV5-1 to TRBJ2-1; D not certain. Germline loops: CDR1 SGHRS, CDR2 YFSETQ. The CDR3 contains 15 residues. Trimming took off 2 bases at V and 0 bases at J, with 9 bases between the two ends. The CDR3 reads CASSLVTSSYNEQFF. For the CDR3, the DNA is TGCGCCAGCAGCTTAGTGACAAGCTCCTACAATGAGCAGTTCTTC.

The V call is TRBV6-5, the J call TRBJ1-1; the match to TRBD1 covers 9 bases. Germline assignment: CDR1 MNHEY and CDR2 SVGAGI. J gave up 0 bases and V 7 bases, and 3 bases lay outside the gene matches. The CDR3 is made up of 14 amino acids. CDR3 nucleotides: TGTGCCAGCACCCGGACAGGGGTGAACACTGAAGCTTTCTTT. This codes for CASTRTGVNTEAFF.

J is TRBJ2-5 and V is TRBV10-3; a weak D match, TRBD1 (5 bases). The germline V and J ends were trimmed by 6 bases and 0 bases, with 8 bases remaining between them. This CDR3 has 13 amino acids. Germline CDR1 ENHRY, CDR2 SYGVKD. The CDR3 sequence: CAIRLDNQETQYF. The CDR3 DNA reads as TGTGCCATCAGGTTGGACAACCAAGAGACCCAGTACTTC.

This clone appeared a single time. The V and J genes are TRBV5-1 and TRBJ2-4; TRBD2 matches 8 bases. This CDR3 is built from 13 residues. In germline, CDR1 is SGHRS, CDR2 YFSETQ. V shed 3 bases and J 9 bases; nucleotides not matched to a gene: 5. In nucleotides, the CDR3 is TGCGCCAGCAGCTCCGGGGGGGATTCCATTCAGTACTTC. This codes for CASSSGGDSIQYF.

This chain uses TRBV7-9 with TRBJ2-7, with TRBD2 as a possible D gene (6 bases). This CDR3 region has 12 residues. Trimming stripped 2 bases from V and 7 bases from J, with 9 bases between. Germline V lookup: CDR1 SEHNR, CDR2 FQNEAQ (reference sequence). The CDR3 region is CASSLIGGEQYF. In DNA form, the CDR3 reads TGTGCCAGCAGCTTAATTGGGGGGGAGCAGTACTTC.

The chain is built from TRBV4-1 and TRBJ2-5, with TRBD2 identical over 12 bases. V shed 1 base and J 5 bases; nucleotides not matched to a gene: 5. Germline values: CDR1 MGHRA, CDR2 YSYEKL. The CDR3 consists of 16 residues. CDR3 nucleotide sequence: TGCGCCAGCAGCCAAGGTCTAGCGGGGGGGGTGGAGACCCAGTACTTC. Amino acid sequence: CASSQGLAGGVETQYF.

Only one count was recorded for this clone. V is TRBV6-2 or TRBV6-3 and J is TRBJ2-1, with TRBD2 matching over 12 bases. The germline V gene has CDR1 MNHEY and CDR2 SVGEGT. The CDR3 is made up of 15 amino acids. Trimming at V came to 5 bases and at J to 8 bases, leaving 7 bases not matched to a gene. The DNA for the CDR3 is TGTGCCAGCAGTCCCCGGACTAGCGGGGTAGATGAGCAGTTCTTC. Its translation is CASSPRTSGVDEQFF.

V gene TRBV7-3 combines with J gene TRBJ1-2; unclear D gene. Germline assignment: CDR1 SGHTA and CDR2 FQGTGA. Trimming left V 0 bases short and J 6 bases short, with 11 bases between. The CDR3 runs to 14 residues. The CDR3: CASSLTREDHGYTF. Here the CDR3 DNA reads TGTGCCAGCAGCTTAACGCGGGAAGACCATGGCTACACCTTC.

The V and J genes are TRBV2 and TRBJ2-7; possibly TRBD2 for D (6 bases). With 8 bases removed from V and 1 base from J, the gap between germline ends came to 18 bases. This CDR3 is 15 amino acids long. The germline V gene has CDR1 SNHLY and CDR2 FYNNEI. CDR3 bases: TGTGCCAGCCAAGGGGCAGGGACTCTTTCCTACGAGCAGTACTTC. As protein: CASQGAGTLSYEQYF.

The J gene is TRBJ1-1, the V gene TRBV5-1, with D perhaps matching TRBD1 (5 bases). Between the trimmed V and J ends, which lost 5 bases and 2 bases, there was a span of 16 bases. This CDR3 region has 15 residues. Germline V lookup: CDR1 SGHRS, CDR2 YFSETQ. The CDR3 nucleotides are TGCGCCAGCAGGGTTGACAGTCACCCTAACACTGAAGCTTTCTTT. Its protein is CASRVDSHPNTEAFF. Full variable domain (missing parts from reference TRBV5-1 and TRBJ1-1): KAGVTQTPRYLIKTRGQQVTLSCSPISGHRSVSWYQQTPGQGLQFLFEYFSETQRNKGNFPGRFSGRQFSNSRSEMNVSTLELGDSALYLCASRVDSHPNTEAFFGQGTRLTVV.

The chain links TRBV7-2 to TRBJ2-2; TRBD2 agrees at 11 bases. This CDR3 is built from 19 residues. With V trimmed by 0 bases and J by 1 base, 7 bases remained unmatched. Germline-derived CDR1 and CDR2 are SGHTA and FQGNSA. The CDR3 here is CASSLASTSGGVNTGELFF. CDR3 DNA sequence: TGTGCCAGCAGCTTAGCGAGCACTAGCGGGGGCGTGAACACCGGGGAGCTGTTTTTT.